The 7 T cell receptor beta chains below were found in one sample sequenced in a study of T cell responses to AZD1222 COVID-19 vaccine. Measured with immunoSEQ multiplex PCR; TCRdb has only the in-frame clones, and not every one. This sample carries about 170,000 clones, roughly 87% of them seen once, and the ten largest clones take 0.85% to 1.2%. The specimen was peripheral blood, collected 28 days after the second AZD1222 dose. These receptors all come from an adult who received the AZD1222 COVID-19 vaccine.

The chain employs TRBV24-1 and TRBJ2-2; D unclear. Between the trimmed V and J ends, which lost 4 bases and 0 bases, there was a span of 11 bases. The CDR3 has 16 amino acids. CDR1 and CDR2 (germline): KGHDR, SFDVKD. The CDR3 loop reads CATSDPGGSNTGELFF. CDR3 nucleotides: TGTGCCACCAGTGACCCAGGCGGCTCGAACACCGGGGAGCTGTTTTTT.

V and J are TRBV7-8 and TRBJ2-1, with a weak D call TRBD2 (5 bases). V was pared by 5 bases and J by 16 bases, with 21 bases between. Germline V gives CDR1 SGHVS, CDR2 FQNEAQ. The CDR3 extends over 13 amino acids. In DNA, the CDR3 is TGTGCCAGCAGCCAGAGGGATATCTCCTTAATTTTCTTC. Translated: CASSQRDISLIFF. Full variable domain (rest looked up from reference TRBV7-8 and TRBJ2-1): GAGVSQSPRYKVAKRGQDVALRCDPISGHVSLFWYQQALGQGPEFLTYFQNEAQLDKSGLPSDRFFAERPEGSVSTLKIQRTQQEDSAVYLCASSQRDISLIFFGPGTRLTVL.

V and J are TRBV5-5 and TRBJ2-5; D remains ambiguous. Trimming stripped 0 bases from V and 2 bases from J, with 8 bases between. Looked up from germline, CDR1 is SGHKS and CDR2 is YYEKEE (reference sequence). This CDR3 comprises 14 residues. This CDR3 reads CASSLAPSQETQYF. The CDR3 DNA reads as TGTGCCAGCAGCTTGGCCCCAAGTCAAGAGACCCAGTACTTC.

The chain couples TRBV11-1 to TRBJ1-2; D is unresolved. This CDR3 comprises 14 residues. Trimming removed 1 base from V and 7 bases from J, with 13 bases in between. Germline V gene sequence: CDR1 SGHAT, CDR2 FQDESV (reference sequence). The CDR3 loop is CASSLEKGIGGYTF. DNA for the CDR3: TGTGCCAGCAGCTTAGAAAAGGGAATAGGTGGCTACACCTTC.

V and J are TRBV6-5 and TRBJ2-2; D unclear. Per the germline V gene, CDR1 is MNHEY and CDR2 is SVGAGI. V was cut by 4 bases and J by 5 bases, with 11 bases left in between. CDR3 length: 14 residues. CDR3 DNA: TGTGCCAGCAGTTTGCAGATGGGTACCGGGGAGCTGTTTTTT. Encoded protein: CASSLQMGTGELFF.

This clone was recorded once. The rearrangement links TRBV7-2 to TRBJ2-7; TRBD1 agrees at 12 bases. This CDR3 spans 15 amino acids. The ends lost 4 bases at V and 6 bases at J; junction bases unmatched: 7. The germline gives CDR1 SGHTA, CDR2 FQGNSA. The CDR3 coding sequence is TGTGCCAGCAGCTACGCCGGGACAGGGGGCGTCGAGCAGTACTTC. It encodes CASSYAGTGGVEQYF.

The chain uses TRBV7-2 and TRBJ1-5, with D perhaps TRBD1 (5 bases). V lost 1 base and J 7 bases, leaving 14 bases between the germline ends. This CDR3 is built from 15 residues. Germline CDR1 and CDR2: SGHTA and FQGNSA. The CDR3 loop reads CASSLVGGTEQPQHF. CDR3 DNA: TGTGCCAGCAGCTTAGTTGGGGGGACGGAACAGCCCCAGCATTTT.